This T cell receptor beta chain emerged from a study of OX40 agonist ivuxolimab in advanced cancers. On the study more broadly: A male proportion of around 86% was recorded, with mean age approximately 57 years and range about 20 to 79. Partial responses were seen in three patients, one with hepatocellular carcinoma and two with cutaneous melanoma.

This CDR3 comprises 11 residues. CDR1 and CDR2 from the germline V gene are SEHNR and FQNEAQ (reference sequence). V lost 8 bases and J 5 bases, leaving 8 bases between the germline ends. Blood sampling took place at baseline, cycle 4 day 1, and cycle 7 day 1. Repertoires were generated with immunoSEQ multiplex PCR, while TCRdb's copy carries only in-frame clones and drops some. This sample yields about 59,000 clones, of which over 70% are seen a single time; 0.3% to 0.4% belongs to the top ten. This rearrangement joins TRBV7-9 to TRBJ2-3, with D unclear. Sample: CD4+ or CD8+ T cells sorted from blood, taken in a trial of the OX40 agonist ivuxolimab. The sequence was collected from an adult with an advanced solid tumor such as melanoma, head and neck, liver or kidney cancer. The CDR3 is CASGPRDTQYF. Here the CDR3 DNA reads TGTGCCAGCGGGCCTCGAGATACGCAGTATTTT.